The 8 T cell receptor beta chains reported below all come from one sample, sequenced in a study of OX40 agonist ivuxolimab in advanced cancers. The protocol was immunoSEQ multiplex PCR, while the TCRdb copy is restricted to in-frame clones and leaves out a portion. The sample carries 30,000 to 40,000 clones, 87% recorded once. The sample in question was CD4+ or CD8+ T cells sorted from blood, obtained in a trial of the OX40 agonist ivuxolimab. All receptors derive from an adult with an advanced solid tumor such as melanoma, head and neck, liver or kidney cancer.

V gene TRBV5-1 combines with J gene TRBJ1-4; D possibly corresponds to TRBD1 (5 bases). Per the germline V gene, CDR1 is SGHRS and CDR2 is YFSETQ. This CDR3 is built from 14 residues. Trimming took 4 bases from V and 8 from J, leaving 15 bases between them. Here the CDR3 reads CASSRQGGDEKLFF. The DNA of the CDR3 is TGCGCCAGCAGCCGCCAGGGAGGAGACGAAAAACTGTTTTTT.

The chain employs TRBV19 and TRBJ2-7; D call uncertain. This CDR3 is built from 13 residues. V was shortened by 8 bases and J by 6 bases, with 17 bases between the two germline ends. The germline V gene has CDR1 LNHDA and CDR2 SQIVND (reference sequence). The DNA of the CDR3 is TGTGCCAGTTTTCGCGAGACGACGGTCGAGCAGTACTTC. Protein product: CASFRETTVEQYF.

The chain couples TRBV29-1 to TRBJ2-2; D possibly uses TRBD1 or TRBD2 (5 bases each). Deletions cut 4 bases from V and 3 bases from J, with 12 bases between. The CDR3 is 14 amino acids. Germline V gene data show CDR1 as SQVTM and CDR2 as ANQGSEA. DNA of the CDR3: TGCAGCGTTGCGTCAGAGGGGTACACCGGGGAGCTGTTTTTT. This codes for CSVASEGYTGELFF.

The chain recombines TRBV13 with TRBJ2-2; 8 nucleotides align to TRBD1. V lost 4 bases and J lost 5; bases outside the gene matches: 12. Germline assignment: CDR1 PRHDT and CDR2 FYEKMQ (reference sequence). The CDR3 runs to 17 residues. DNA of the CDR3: TGTGCCAGCAGCTCACTAGACAGGGGTGCATGGACCGGGGAGCTGTTTTTT. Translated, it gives CASSSLDRGAWTGELFF.

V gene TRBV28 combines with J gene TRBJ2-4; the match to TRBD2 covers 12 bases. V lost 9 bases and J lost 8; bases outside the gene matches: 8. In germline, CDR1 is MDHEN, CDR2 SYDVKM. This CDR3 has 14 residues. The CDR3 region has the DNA TGTGCCAGTCACCCGGGACTAGCGGGTTACATTCAGTACTTC. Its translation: CASHPGLAGYIQYF.

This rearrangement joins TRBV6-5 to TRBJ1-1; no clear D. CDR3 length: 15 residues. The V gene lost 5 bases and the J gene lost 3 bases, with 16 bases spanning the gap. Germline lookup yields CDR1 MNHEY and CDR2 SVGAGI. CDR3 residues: CASSTHPPVDTEAFF. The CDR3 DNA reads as TGTGCCAGCAGTACCCACCCCCCCGTAGACACTGAAGCTTTCTTT.

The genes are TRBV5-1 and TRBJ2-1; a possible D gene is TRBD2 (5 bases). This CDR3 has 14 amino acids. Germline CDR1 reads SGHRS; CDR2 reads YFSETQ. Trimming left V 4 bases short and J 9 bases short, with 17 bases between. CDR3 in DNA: TGCGCCAGCAGCCCCCGGGTCGGGGAGCTTGAGCAGTTCTTC. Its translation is CASSPRVGELEQFF.

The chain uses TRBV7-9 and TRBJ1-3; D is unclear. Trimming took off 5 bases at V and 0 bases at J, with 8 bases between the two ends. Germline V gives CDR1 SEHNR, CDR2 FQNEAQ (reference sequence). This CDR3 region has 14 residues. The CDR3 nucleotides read TGTGCCAGCAGCCGGCCAGACTCTGGAAACACCATATATTTT. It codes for CASSRPDSGNTIYF.